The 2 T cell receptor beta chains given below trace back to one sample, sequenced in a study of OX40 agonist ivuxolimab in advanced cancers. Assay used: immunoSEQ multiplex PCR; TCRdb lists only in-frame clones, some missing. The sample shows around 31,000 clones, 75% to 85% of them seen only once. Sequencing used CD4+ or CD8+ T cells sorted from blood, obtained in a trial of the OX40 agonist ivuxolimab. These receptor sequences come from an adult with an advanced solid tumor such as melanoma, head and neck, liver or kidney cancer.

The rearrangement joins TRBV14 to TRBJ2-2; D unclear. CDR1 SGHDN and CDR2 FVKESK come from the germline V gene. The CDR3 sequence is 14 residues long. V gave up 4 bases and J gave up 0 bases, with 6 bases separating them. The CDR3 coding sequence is TGTGCCAGCAGCCCTTACTCGAACACCGGGGAGCTGTTTTTT. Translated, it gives CASSPYSNTGELFF. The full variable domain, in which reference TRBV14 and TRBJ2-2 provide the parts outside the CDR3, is EAGVTQFPSHSVIEKGQTVTLRCDPISGHDNLYWYRRVMGKEIKFLLHFVKESKQDESGMPNNRFLAERTGGTYSTLKVQPAELEDSGVYFCASSPYSNTGELFFGEGSRLTVL.

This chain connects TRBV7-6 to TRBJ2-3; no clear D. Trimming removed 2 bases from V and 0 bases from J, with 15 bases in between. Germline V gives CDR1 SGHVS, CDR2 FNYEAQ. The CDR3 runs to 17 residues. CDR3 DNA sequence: TGTGCCAGCAGCTTATATCCGGTCGTGGATAGCACAGATACGCAGTATTTT. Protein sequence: CASSLYPVVDSTDTQYF.